The 18 T cell receptor beta chains below come from one sample, sequenced in a study of shared clonotypes between healthy human individuals. Repertoires were generated with immunoSEQ multiplex PCR, while TCRdb's copy carries only in-frame clones and drops some. The top ten clones hold approximately 0.44% of a sample with approximately 1.4 million clones, 95% to 99% of them seen once. Sequencing input: naive CD4+ T cells sorted from blood. Subset here: CD45RA+ positively selected. These receptors originate from a man younger than 45 in good health.

V and J are TRBV29-1 and TRBJ2-1; D might be TRBD2 (6 bases). The CDR3 consists of 12 residues. The V and J ends lost 3 bases and 9 bases respectively, with 12 bases between them. The germline gives CDR1 SQVTM, CDR2 ANQGSEA. CDR3 nucleotide sequence: TGCAGCGTTGACACAGGAGGGACTGAGCAGTTCTTC. This sequence encodes CSVDTGGTEQFF.

This chain links TRBV7-9 with TRBJ1-1; D remains unclear. The V end lost 1 base, the J end lost 5 bases, and 14 bases lay between the germline ends. CDR3 length: 15 residues. Per the germline V gene, CDR1 is SEHNR and CDR2 is FQNEAQ (reference sequence). In DNA, the CDR3 is TGTGCCAGCAGCTTAGATCCGGGCTGGGATACTGAAGCTTTCTTT. Its protein product is CASSLDPGWDTEAFF.

The V and J genes are TRBV27 and TRBJ1-5; a possible D gene is TRBD1 (5 bases). The V end was cut by 1 base, the J end by 6 bases, with 16 bases between. Germline V gene data show CDR1 as MNHEY and CDR2 as SMNVEV (reference sequence). This CDR3 comprises 16 residues. The CDR3 is CASSLFGLQGSQPQHF. CDR3 bases: TGTGCCAGCAGTTTATTTGGTTTGCAGGGTAGTCAGCCCCAGCATTTT.

The V and J genes are TRBV6-4 and TRBJ2-7; D is uncertain. This CDR3 has 13 residues. The V gene's germline CDR1 is MRHNA and CDR2 SNTAGT. The ends were cut back, 7 bases at V and 0 bases at J, with 10 bases in the middle. CDR3 sequence: CASKCRYSYEQYF. The CDR3 bases are TGTGCCAGCAAGTGCAGGTACTCCTACGAGCAGTACTTC.

The rearrangement links TRBV7-2 to TRBJ1-5; D is possibly TRBD1 (6 bases). The V gene's germline CDR1 is SGHTA and CDR2 FQGNSA. V was clipped by 5 bases and J by 2 bases, with 16 bases between them. This CDR3 has 16 residues. The CDR3 DNA reads TGTGCCAGCAGCCTTTTTGCGGGGGCGGGCAATCAGCCCCAGCATTTT. Amino acid sequence: CASSLFAGAGNQPQHF.

The chain's CDR3 is CASSSRGRVAFF. In DNA form, the CDR3 reads TGTGCCAGCAGCTCCAGGGGGCGAGTGGCTTTCTTT. V gene TRBV7-9 combines with J gene TRBJ1-1, with 8 bases that match TRBD1. The germline CDR1 and CDR2 sequences are SEHNR and FQNEAQ (reference sequence). This CDR3 has 12 residues. V lost 4 bases, J lost 11 bases, and 6 bases stayed unmatched.

The V gene is TRBV6-1, the J gene TRBJ2-7, with 7 bases lining up with TRBD2. J was trimmed by 3 bases and V by 6 bases; bases with no gene match: 8. Germline lookup yields CDR1 MNHNS and CDR2 SASEGT. This CDR3 region has 14 residues. The CDR3 loop is CASSLKGGNYEQYF. CDR3 DNA sequence: TGTGCCAGCAGCCTAAAGGGAGGGAACTACGAGCAGTACTTC.

The chain links TRBV7-9 to TRBJ2-3; a possible D gene is TRBD1 (5 bases). Germline CDR1 reads SEHNR; CDR2 reads FQNEAQ (reference sequence). The CDR3 consists of 15 residues. V was shortened by 2 bases and J by 1 base, with 10 bases between the two germline ends. The CDR3 loop is CASSLSRARTDTQYF. The CDR3, as DNA: TGTGCCAGCAGCTTATCCAGGGCTCGCACAGATACGCAGTATTTT.

The chain links TRBV5-5 to TRBJ1-1; TRBD1 matches at 10 bases. This CDR3 region has 15 residues. J lost 2 bases, V lost 4 bases, and 5 bases had no gene match. CDR1 and CDR2 (germline): SGHKS, YYEKEE (reference sequence). In DNA, the CDR3 is TGTGCCAGCAGCCCCTGGGACAGGGGAAACACTGAAGCTTTCTTT. It encodes CASSPWDRGNTEAFF.

The chain carries TRBV6-1 and TRBJ2-3; D may be TRBD1 (5 bases). Trimming cost V 1 base and J 1 base, with 9 bases left between them. The CDR3 totals 15 residues. Germline V gene data show CDR1 as MNHNS and CDR2 as SASEGT. CDR3 in DNA: TGTGCCAGCAGTGAAGAACAGGTTCGCACAGATACGCAGTATTTT. It encodes CASSEEQVRTDTQYF.

This chain links TRBV15 with TRBJ2-1; D is undetermined. The CDR3 runs 13 residues. The V end lost 6 bases, the J end lost 4 bases, and 10 bases lay between the germline ends. Germline CDR1 LNHNV, CDR2 YYDKDF (reference sequence). CDR3 amino acids: CATRGDGYNEQFF. CDR3 in DNA: TGTGCCACCAGAGGTGACGGATACAATGAGCAGTTCTTC.

This clone was observed a single time. The chain uses TRBV10-3 and TRBJ2-1; 15 bases line up with TRBD2. Germline V CDR1 and CDR2: ENHRY, SYGVKD. Trimming removed 3 bases from V and 4 bases from J; junction bases left unmatched: 13. The CDR3 runs 20 residues. CDR3 loop: CAISDRTSGRAGSFYNEQFF. CDR3 in DNA: TGTGCCATCAGTGACCGGACTAGCGGGAGGGCCGGGAGTTTTTACAATGAGCAGTTCTTC.

The chain combines TRBV11-2 with TRBJ2-5, with D perhaps TRBD2 (6 bases). With 2 bases removed from V and 1 base from J, the gap between germline ends came to 8 bases. Germline CDR1 reads SGHAT; CDR2 reads FQNNGV. The CDR3 sequence is 14 residues long. CDR3 region: CASSLLARQETQYF. In DNA, the CDR3 is TGTGCCAGCAGCTTACTAGCGCGCCAAGAGACCCAGTACTTC.

This chain joins TRBV4-1 and TRBJ1-5; D is unclear. Germline CDR1 reads MGHRA; CDR2 reads YSYEKL. Trimming cost V 1 base and J 4 bases, with 11 bases left between them. The CDR3 runs to 15 residues. CDR3 protein: CASSQGPLANQPQHF. The CDR3, as DNA: TGCGCCAGCAGCCAAGGCCCTCTAGCGAATCAGCCCCAGCATTTT.

The chain recombines TRBV5-1 with TRBJ1-2; D is possibly TRBD1 (6 bases). The V end lost 6 bases, the J end lost 0 bases, and 18 bases lay between the germline ends. The CDR3 spans 16 residues. Germline V gene lookup returns CDR1 SGHRS and CDR2 YFSETQ. The CDR3 spells CASTITPGHSNYGYTF. CDR3 coding DNA: TGCGCCAGCACAATTACTCCGGGACACTCTAACTATGGCTACACCTTC.

Note on this clone: The same CDR3 arises from other DNA sequences in this sample as well. CDR3 in amino acids: CASSVSSTDTQYF. The CDR3 DNA reads TGTGCCAGCAGCGTTTCTAGCACAGATACGCAGTATTTT. The rearrangement joins TRBV9 to TRBJ2-3, with D unresolved. Germline V gives CDR1 SGDLS, CDR2 YYNGEE. V lost 2 bases, J lost 0 bases, and 4 bases lay in between. CDR3 length equals 13 residues. Using reference TRBV9 and TRBJ2-3 for the parts outside the CDR3, the full variable domain is DSGVTQTPKHLITATGQRVTLRCSPRSGDLSVYWYQQSLDQGLQFLIQYYNGEERAKGNILERFSAQQFPDLHSELNLSSLELGDSALYFCASSVSSTDTQYFGPGTRLTVL.

The chain is built from TRBV27 and TRBJ2-1; 9 bases align to TRBD1. J lost 4 bases, V lost 2 bases, and 18 bases had no gene match. Germline lookup yields CDR1 MNHEY and CDR2 SMNVEV (reference sequence). This CDR3 spans 20 amino acids. The DNA of the CDR3 is TGTGCCAGCAGTTTAGCCCGGGACAGGGAGTGGCAAAGAGTGTACAATGAGCAGTTCTTC. It is translated as CASSLARDREWQRVYNEQFF.

The chain combines TRBV28 with TRBJ2-3, with D unresolved. The germline V gene has CDR1 MDHEN and CDR2 SYDVKM. This CDR3 has 11 residues. Trimming stripped 7 bases from V and 6 bases from J, with 8 bases between. The CDR3 protein is CASTLRDTQYF. The CDR3 region has the DNA TGTGCCAGCACGCTCAGGGATACGCAGTATTTT.